These 19 T cell receptor beta chains share one sample of origin, sequenced in a study of tumor-infiltrating lymphocytes in primary liver carcinoma. Starting material for RNA and DNA co-extraction consisted of about 17-31 mg of unsorted bulk tissue. From roughly 500 ng total RNA, TCR beta cDNA was generated with a primer in the constant region. Each TCR beta library was derived from three nested multiplex PCR rounds that employed slightly modified ARM-PCR. In the first two PCR rounds, TRBV1-TRBV30 forward primers were paired with a C-beta reverse primer, and each round lasted approximately 9 cycles. One entry per CDR3 protein results from TCRdb running MiXCR on the multiplex PCR reads. The table has about 84,000 distinct CDR3 sequences, approximately 72% seen once. The source material was liver tumor tissue from sampling region 1. Subset meaning: tumor region T1, superior pole. These receptors came from a man between 40 and 49 years old with primary liver carcinoma and hepatitis B virus infection.

Turning to this clonotype: The conserved phenylalanine or tryptophan is not found at the CDR3 terminus, so this likely reflects a read error. The chain uses TRBV28 and TRBJ2-7, with 8 positions matching TRBD1. The CDR3 totals 13 residues. Per germline, CDR1 MDHEN and CDR2 SYDVKM. The V and J ends lost 6 bases and 2 bases, in that order; junction bases with no gene match: 3. CDR3 protein: CASRSTGAYEQYI. The CDR3 DNA follows: TGTGCCAGCAGATCGACAGGGGCCTACGAGCAGTACATC.

This clonotype came up once. At one end the junction does not follow the germline gene, possibly because of a read error. The J gene is TRBJ1-1, the V gene TRBV5-1, with TRBD1 matching 7 bases. The V gene's germline CDR1 is SGHRS and CDR2 YFSETQ. The CDR3 length is 15 residues. CDR3 in amino acids: CPSSPGQVESTEAFF. The CDR3 DNA reads as TGCCCCAGCAGCCCAGGACAGGTTGAGAGCACTGAAGCTTTCTTT.

The chain is built from TRBV28 and TRBJ1-1; the D is unclear. This CDR3 is 12 amino acids long. V shed 7 bases and J shed 10 bases, with 16 bases lying between them. Germline V gene sequence: CDR1 MDHEN, CDR2 SYDVKM. The CDR3 loop reads CASTERLRAAFF. The DNA for the CDR3 is TGTGCCAGCACCGAGAGGTTAAGGGCAGCTTTCTTT.

This chain uses TRBV11-2 with TRBJ2-7; D remains unclear. The CDR3 loop spans 15 amino acids. V dropped 10 bases and J dropped 3 bases, with 22 bases sitting between them. Germline CDR1 SGHAT, CDR2 FQNNGV. The CDR3 nucleotides are TGTGCCAACAGTACGGCACTGGGTCCGGGCTACGAGCAGTACTTC. Its translation is CANSTALGPGYEQYF.

Regarding this clonotype: A read error may account for a junction end that differs from germline. The genes are TRBV12-3 or TRBV12-4 and TRBJ2-7, with D possibly called TRBD1 or TRBD2 (5 bases each). The CDR3 is made up of 13 amino acids. Here the CDR3 DNA reads TGTGACAGCACCCGAGGGGAATACTACAAGCAGTACTTC. It is translated as CDSTRGEYYKQYF.

Note on this clonotype: The CDR3 does not close with the conserved phenylalanine or tryptophan, likely indicating a read error. This chain connects TRBV11-2 to TRBJ2-7; 10 bases align to TRBD1. Germline V gene sequence: CDR1 SGHAT, CDR2 FQNNGV. The CDR3 runs to 13 residues. The V and J ends lost 4 bases and 10 bases, in that order; junction bases with no gene match: 7. The CDR3 here is CASSWTGGKDQYL. CDR3 coding DNA: TGTGCCAGCAGCTGGACAGGGGGTAAGGATCAGTACCTC.

Comment on this clonotype: Germline is not matched at one junction end, which may reflect a read error. This sequence joins TRBV10-3 and TRBJ1-6; 8 bases match TRBD1. The CDR3 loop spans 14 amino acids. Germline V gives CDR1 ENHRY, CDR2 SYGVKD. CDR3 amino acids: CAISHDRGGSPPLF. The CDR3 DNA reads as TGTGCTATCAGCCACGACAGGGGAGGATCACCCCCCCTCTTT.

Regarding this clonotype: Compared with germline, one end of the junction differs, possibly owing to a read error. The chain has TRBV12-3 or TRBV12-4 and TRBJ1-4, with no clear D. The CDR3 has 14 residues. This CDR3 is CASSLMGSEEKLFF. In nucleotides, the CDR3 is TGTGCCAGTAGTTTAATGGGGTCGGAGGAAAAACTGTTTTTT.

Concerning this clonotype itself: The junction does not match germline at one end; this may be a read error. This chain links TRBV11-1 with TRBJ2-2; TRBD2 matches at 7 bases. The CDR3 is made up of 13 amino acids. Germline assignment: CDR1 SGHAT and CDR2 FQDESV (reference sequence). As DNA, the CDR3 is TGTGCCAGCAGCCTACCAGCCGGCGGGGGGCTGTTTTTT. Protein sequence: CASSLPAGGGLFF.

This clonotype is a singleton in its sample. The CDR3: CIAGQGTNEKLFF. The CDR3 DNA follows: TGCATCGCCGGACAGGGCACTAATGAAAAACTGTTTTTT. The chain couples TRBV29-1 to TRBJ1-4; 8 nucleotides match TRBD1. The CDR3 totals 13 residues. CDR1 is SQVTM, CDR2 ANQGSEA, per germline. Looking up the rest from reference TRBV29-1 and TRBJ1-4 gives the full variable domain: SAVISQKPSRDICQRGTSLTIQCQVDSQVTMMFWYRQQPGQSLTLIATANQGSEATYESGFVIDKFPISRPNLTFSTLTVSNMSPEDSSIYLCIAGQGTNEKLFFGSGTQLSVL.

In regard to this clonotype: The junction shows a germline mismatch at one end, possibly a read error. This rearrangement joins TRBV11-3 to TRBJ2-1; no definite D call. The CDR3 runs 13 residues. From germline, CDR1 is SGHNT and CDR2 YENEEA. CDR3 region: CTSSPRDKGEQFF. CDR3 in DNA: TGTACCAGCAGCCCACGCGACAAGGGCGAGCAGTTCTTC. The full variable domain, its missing parts supplied by reference TRBV11-3 and TRBJ2-1, is EAGVVQSPRYKIIEKKQPVAFWCNPISGHNTLYWYLQNLGQGPELLIRYENEEAVDDSQLPKDRFSAERLKGVDSTLKIQPAELGDSAVYLCTSSPRDKGEQFFGPGTRLTVL.

This clonotype was seen at least ten times. This sequence joins TRBV6-4 and TRBJ1-5; D gene uncertain. The V gene lost 2 bases and the J gene lost 4 bases, with 6 bases spanning the gap. The CDR3 totals 13 residues. CDR1 and CDR2 (germline): MRHNA, SNTAGT. The CDR3: CASSDRENQPQHF. The CDR3 nucleotides read TGTGCCAGCAGTGACAGGGAAAATCAGCCCCAGCATTTT.

This clonotype was counted at least ten times. This chain joins TRBV30 and TRBJ1-2; D not resolved. Per the germline V gene, CDR1 is GTSNPN and CDR2 is SVGIG (reference sequence). The CDR3 is 14 residues long. The V end lost 1 base, the J end lost 1 base, and 10 bases lay between the germline ends. DNA of the CDR3: TGTGCCTGGAGTGGGTGGCAGATTAACTATGGCTACACCTTC. It codes for CAWSGWQINYGYTF.

With respect to this clonotype: At one end the junction does not follow the germline gene, possibly because of a read error. The chain uses TRBV7-9 and TRBJ2-3, with D perhaps matching TRBD1 (6 bases). This CDR3 spans 13 amino acids. The germline CDR1 and CDR2 sequences are SEHNR and FQNEAQ (reference sequence). The CDR3 sequence: CARTNNRADTQYF. CDR3 in DNA: TGTGCCAGAACCAATAACAGGGCAGATACTCAGTATTTT.

This clonotype was seen a few times. A read error is possible here, since a much larger clone lies one base away. V gene TRBV5-1 combines with J gene TRBJ2-1, with TRBD1 as a possible D gene (6 bases). The J call is doubtful: the DNA matches TRBJ2-7 better. Germline CDR1 SGHRS, CDR2 YFSETQ. The CDR3 has 13 amino acids. CDR3 in DNA: TGCGCCAGCAGCTGCACAGGGTGCATTGAGCAGTACTTC. Amino acid sequence: CASSCTGCIEQYF.

Regarding this clonotype: Just one base apart from a much larger clone, this may be a read error. This chain connects TRBV2 to TRBJ2-5; 7 bases agree with TRBD2. Germline V gene lookup returns CDR1 SNHLY and CDR2 FYNNEI. V gave up 5 bases and J gave up 5 bases; unmatched junction bases: 2. The CDR3 is 12 residues long. This CDR3 is CASSILAETQYF. As DNA, the CDR3 is TGTGCCAGCAGTATACTAGCGGAGACCCAGTACTTC.

To note about this clonotype: This may be a read error: a much more frequent sequence differs by one nucleotide. This chain links TRBV5-1 with TRBJ2-7; 8 bases match TRBD1. Germline V gives CDR1 SGHRS, CDR2 YFSETQ. Trimming removed 1 base from V and 1 base from J; junction bases left unmatched: 7. This CDR3 spans 16 amino acids. The chain's CDR3 is CASSLTPGQVSYEQYF. The CDR3 DNA sequence: TGCGCCAGCAGCTTGACCCCGGGACAGGTATCCTACGAGCAGTACTTC.

This clonotype was detected ten times or more. V gene TRBV6-1 combines with J gene TRBJ2-1; 16 bases agree with TRBD2. Germline lookup yields CDR1 MNHNS and CDR2 SASEGT. CDR3 size: 18 residues. V trimming: 4 bases; J trimming: 0 bases; junction bases outside the gene matches: 3. The CDR3 nucleotides are TGTGCCAGCAGTGGGGGACTAGCGGGAGGGAGCTCCTACAATGAGCAGTTCTTC. Translated, it gives CASSGGLAGGSSYNEQFF.

This chain connects TRBV10-3 to TRBJ2-3; the D call may be TRBD1 or TRBD2 (6 bases each). The CDR3 runs to 14 residues. CDR1 and CDR2 (germline): ENHRY, SYGVKD. Trimming took off 8 bases at V and 14 bases at J, with 26 bases between the two ends. The CDR3 DNA is TGTGCCATCGGCCAACGGGACTCAGGGGATACACTGTATTTT. This translates into CAIGQRDSGDTLYF.